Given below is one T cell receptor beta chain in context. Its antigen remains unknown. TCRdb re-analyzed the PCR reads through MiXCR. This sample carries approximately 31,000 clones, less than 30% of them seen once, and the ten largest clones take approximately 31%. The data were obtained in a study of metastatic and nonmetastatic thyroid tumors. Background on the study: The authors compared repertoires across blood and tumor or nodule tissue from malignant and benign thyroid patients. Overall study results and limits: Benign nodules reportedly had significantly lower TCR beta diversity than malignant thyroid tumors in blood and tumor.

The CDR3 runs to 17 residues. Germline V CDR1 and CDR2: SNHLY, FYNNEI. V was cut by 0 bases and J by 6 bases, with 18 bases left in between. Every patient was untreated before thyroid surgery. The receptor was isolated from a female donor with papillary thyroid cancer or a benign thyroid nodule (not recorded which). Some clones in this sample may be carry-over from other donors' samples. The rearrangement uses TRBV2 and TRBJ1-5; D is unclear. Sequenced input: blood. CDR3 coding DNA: TGTGCCAGCAGTGAAGCTTTTGTCCCTGGTGGGAGTCAGCCCCAGCATTTT. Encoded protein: CASSEAFVPGGSQPQHF.